The T cell receptor beta chain described here comes from a study of cytomegalovirus exposure and HLA in healthy donors. Findings and limits, study-wide: In an earlier analysis, in approximately 630 donors, most V segments appeared productive either ~87% or ~30% of the time. The presence/absence work took it that sequencing depth was about the same across donors. Serostatus for CMV was the only available immune exposure information. A later analysis found common viral pathogens apparently linked to several of the most significant clusters.

The ends lost 4 bases at V and 0 bases at J; junction bases unmatched: 7. CDR3 length: 18 residues. Germline V gene sequence: CDR1 SNHLY, CDR2 FYNNEI. A note on this clone: The antigen is undetermined.

PCR used 60 Vbeta primers and 13 Jbeta primers. The data were produced by immunoSEQ multiplex PCR, yet TCRdb's version contains in-frame clones alone and is incomplete. This sample has 200,000 or so clones, with around 80% found just once. Input material: PBMCs. The V call is TRBV2, the J call TRBJ2-1; TRBD2 matches 12 bases. The TCR was taken from a young man in good health and CMV-seronegative. CDR3 amino acids: CASSVPSGGAPSYNEQFF. The CDR3 DNA sequence: TGTGCCAGCAGTGTTCCTAGCGGGGGGGCACCCTCCTACAATGAGCAGTTCTTC.